The 2 T cell receptor beta chains listed next were all sequenced from one sample in a study of blood T cell repertoires in COVID-19. Libraries were prepared by immunoSEQ multiplex PCR; TCRdb keeps only in-frame clonotypes and omits some of them. The table includes 450,000 or so clones, about 90% detected once. The sequenced material came from peripheral blood. The receptors stem from a man younger than 30 with COVID-19, enrolled during active disease.

The V and J genes are TRBV6-5 and TRBJ2-1; TRBD2 agrees at 7 bases. The trim removed 4 bases at V and 6 bases at J, leaving 9 bases unmatched. The CDR3 runs 15 residues. Germline V lookup: CDR1 MNHEY, CDR2 SVGAGI. CDR3: CASSSTSLWGNEQFF. In DNA form, the CDR3 reads TGTGCCAGCAGTTCGACTAGCTTATGGGGCAATGAGCAGTTCTTC.

To note about this clone: Other DNA sequences from this sample encode an identical CDR3 as well. The CDR3 nucleotides read TGTGCCAGCAGCGCTAGGACAGGGGACACCGGGGAGCTGTTTTTT. This codes for CASSARTGDTGELFF. This chain connects TRBV9 to TRBJ2-2; 9 nucleotides align to TRBD1. Trimming cost V 3 bases and J 3 bases; bases outside gene matches: 3. The CDR3 spans 15 residues. The germline V gene encodes CDR1 SGDLS and CDR2 YYNGEE.